These 18 T cell receptor beta chains were sequenced from one sample in a study of T cell responses to AZD1222 COVID-19 vaccine (dated by TCRdb to about 2021). The time point label on this specimen signifies: baseline before first vaccination. Library construction relied on the immunoSEQ multiplex PCR assay. TCRdb mirrors the immuneACCESS table, restricted to in-frame sequences. Some clones are absent from its copies; in checked studies, under half trace to an unresolved V gene, and the reason for the others is unknown. Recorded for this sample are over 85,000 clones; 87% of them occurred a single time. The ten largest clonotypes hold around 3% of the sample. The sample in question was peripheral blood, obtained on day 0 of AZD1222 vaccination. These receptor sequences come from an adult in good health.

V gene TRBV28 combines with J gene TRBJ2-7; D is undetermined. V lost 3 bases to trimming and J lost 4 bases, with 19 bases between them. CDR3 length: 16 amino acids. The germline gives CDR1 MDHEN, CDR2 SYDVKM. The CDR3 nucleotides read TGTGCCAGCAGTTTCCCCCGGACCGGAAATCGATACGAGCAGTACTTC. Encoded protein: CASSFPRTGNRYEQYF. Full variable domain (remainder filled in from reference TRBV28 and TRBJ2-7): DVKVTQSSRYLVKRTGEKVFLECVQDMDHENMFWYRQDPGLGLRLIYFSYDVKMKEKGDIPEGYSVSREKKERFSLILESASTNQTSMYLCASSFPRTGNRYEQYFGPGTRLTVT.

J is TRBJ2-2 and V is TRBV5-8; 9 bases map to TRBD2. The V gene's germline CDR1 is SGHTS and CDR2 YDEGEE. This CDR3 comprises 16 residues. Trimming at V came to 3 bases and at J to 5 bases, leaving 8 bases not matched to a gene. The CDR3 region is CASSSAGGPRTGELFF. CDR3 bases: TGTGCCAGCAGCTCAGCGGGGGGCCCGCGAACCGGGGAGCTGTTTTTT.

CDR3: CASSKELALSSYNEQFF. The CDR3 DNA follows: TGTGCCAGCAGCAAAGAACTAGCCTTGAGCTCCTACAATGAGCAGTTCTTC. The gene calls are TRBV21-1 and TRBJ2-1; the table assigns TRBD2, which was not confirmed against the DNA. TRBV21-1 is a pseudogene. This CDR3 region has 17 residues.

V gene TRBV2 combines with J gene TRBJ2-5; 9 bases agree with TRBD2. CDR1 is SNHLY and CDR2 is FYNNEI in the germline V gene. This CDR3 has 16 residues. V lost 10 bases and J lost 5; bases outside the gene matches: 17. CDR3 loop: CATPRGVAGAGETQYF. The CDR3 nucleotides are TGTGCCACCCCAAGGGGGGTAGCGGGAGCGGGGGAGACCCAGTACTTC.

This chain joins TRBV18 and TRBJ1-2; D is unclear. Trimming stripped 3 bases from V and 2 bases from J, with 7 bases between. The CDR3 sequence is 13 residues long. Germline V gene data show CDR1 as KGHSH and CDR2 as LQKENI. The CDR3 DNA sequence: TGTGCCAGCTCACCCGAGGGAAACTATGGCTACACCTTC. This encodes CASSPEGNYGYTF.

This clone is a singleton in its sample. The chain links TRBV15 to TRBJ2-4; 11 bases map to TRBD2. V dropped 4 bases and J dropped 0; count of bases not matched to a gene: 8. The CDR3 runs to 18 residues. Germline V gene sequence: CDR1 LNHNV, CDR2 YYDKDF (reference sequence). The CDR3 coding sequence is TGTGCCACCAGCAAAGGGACTAGCGGAGCTAAAGCCAAAAACATTCAGTACTTC. It is translated as CATSKGTSGAKAKNIQYF. The full variable domain, with the rest looked up from reference TRBV15 and TRBJ2-4, is DAMVIQNPRYQVTQFGKPVTLSCSQTLNHNVMYWYQQKSSQAPKLLFHYYDKDFNNEADTPDNFQSRRPNTSFCFLDIRSPGLGDTAMYLCATSKGTSGAKAKNIQYFGAGTRLSVL.

The chain recombines TRBV11-2 with TRBJ1-5; 7 bases are shared with TRBD1. V lost 5 bases, J lost 4 bases, and 2 bases stayed unmatched. Germline CDR1 reads SGHAT; CDR2 reads FQNNGV. The CDR3 totals 13 residues. The CDR3 here is CASSQTGNQPQHF. CDR3 nucleotide sequence: TGTGCCAGCAGCCAGACAGGGAATCAGCCCCAGCATTTT.

The genes are TRBV27 and TRBJ2-4; a weak D match, TRBD1 (5 bases). Trimming removed 3 bases at V and 6 bases at J, with 12 bases between. This CDR3 is built from 14 residues. Per germline, CDR1 MNHEY and CDR2 SMNVEV (reference sequence). The CDR3 region is CASSFSSQGNIQYF. Here the CDR3 DNA reads TGTGCCAGCAGTTTCTCCAGCCAGGGAAACATTCAGTACTTC.

This chain links TRBV5-1 with TRBJ1-5; 8 bases are shared with TRBD1. The CDR3 runs 14 residues. V shed 3 bases, J shed 3 bases, and the junction held 2 bases outside the gene matches. The V gene's germline CDR1 is SGHRS and CDR2 YFSETQ. The CDR3 protein is CASSSGQDNQPQHF. Written as DNA, the CDR3 is TGCGCCAGCAGCTCGGGACAGGACAATCAGCCCCAGCATTTT.

J is TRBJ1-4 and V is TRBV5-4, with D unresolved. Trimming stripped 2 bases from V and 3 bases from J, with 5 bases between. The CDR3 consists of 13 residues. The germline gives CDR1 SGHNT, CDR2 YYREEE (reference sequence). The CDR3 DNA reads as TGTGCCAGCAGCTTTAATCCTAATGAAAAACTGTTTTTT. The encoded protein is CASSFNPNEKLFF.

The CDR3 loop reads CASSDAWTSGRNEQFF. In nucleotides, the CDR3 is TGTGCCAGCAGTGACGCTTGGACTAGCGGGAGGAATGAGCAGTTCTTC. J is TRBJ2-1 and V is TRBV2; the match to TRBD2 covers 14 bases. The CDR3 is 16 amino acids. Per the germline V gene, CDR1 is SNHLY and CDR2 is FYNNEI. V lost 3 bases to trimming and J lost 7 bases; unmatched junction nucleotides: 5.

V is TRBV7-3 and J is TRBJ2-2, with a tentative D call TRBD1 (5 bases). V lost 6 bases and J 6 bases, leaving 11 bases between the germline ends. The CDR3 sequence is 13 residues long. Germline CDR1 is SGHTA and CDR2 is FQGTGA. Written as DNA, the CDR3 is TGTGCCAGCAGGGGGCAGGTCTCCGGGGAGCTGTTTTTT. Its protein product is CASRGQVSGELFF.

The chain couples TRBV5-1 to TRBJ1-3; D not resolved. V was cut by 5 bases and J by 4 bases, with 19 bases left in between. The CDR3 length is 16 residues. Germline CDR1 and CDR2: SGHRS and YFSETQ. CDR3 nucleotides: TGCGCCAGCAGACAAAACTCCGGGATGCAGGGAAACACCATATATTTT. Protein sequence: CASRQNSGMQGNTIYF. Combining the CDR3 with reference TRBV5-1 and TRBJ1-3 gives the whole variable domain KAGVTQTPRYLIKTRGQQVTLSCSPISGHRSVSWYQQTPGQGLQFLFEYFSETQRNKGNFPGRFSGRQFSNSRSEMNVSTLELGDSALYLCASRQNSGMQGNTIYFGEGSWLTVV.

The chain employs TRBV2 and TRBJ2-7; possible D gene TRBD1, 6 bases. CDR1 and CDR2 (germline): SNHLY, FYNNEI. V was trimmed by 3 bases and J by 8 bases, leaving 11 bases between them. The CDR3 runs 12 residues. DNA for the CDR3: TGTGCCAGCAGTGAGGACAGATTTCAGCAGTACTTC. This encodes CASSEDRFQQYF.

CDR3 protein: CSVQTGGNTEAFF. For the CDR3, the DNA is TGCAGCGTTCAAACAGGGGGAAACACTGAAGCTTTCTTT. The rearrangement joins TRBV29-1 to TRBJ1-1, with TRBD1 identical over 8 bases. CDR1 and CDR2 from the germline V gene are SQVTM and ANQGSEA. CDR3 size: 13 residues. V gave up 5 bases and J gave up 2 bases; unmatched junction bases: 4.

V gene TRBV4-1 combines with J gene TRBJ2-3, with D perhaps TRBD2 (6 bases). Germline loops: CDR1 MGHRA, CDR2 YSYEKL. This CDR3 contains 16 residues. Trimming took off 4 bases at V and 0 bases at J, with 14 bases between the two ends. CDR3 sequence (DNA): TGCGCCAGCAGCCCCCCGGGAGCAGCTAGCACAGATACGCAGTATTTT. This encodes CASSPPGAASTDTQYF.

This sequence joins TRBV28 and TRBJ1-2, with D possibly being TRBD1 (6 bases). This CDR3 has 14 amino acids. CDR1 and CDR2 (germline): MDHEN, SYDVKM. Trimming stripped 7 bases from V and 4 bases from J, with 16 bases between. CDR3 protein: CASITTGPSYGYTF. The CDR3 nucleotides are TGTGCCAGCATCACAACAGGGCCCTCCTATGGCTACACCTTC.

The sample holds one count of this clone. The chain uses TRBV2 and TRBJ2-5, with D hard to call. Trimming left V 6 bases short and J 5 bases short, with 10 bases between. Per germline, CDR1 SNHLY and CDR2 FYNNEI. This CDR3 has 12 residues. The CDR3 DNA is TGTGCCAGCAGCGTATTATGGGAGACCCAGTACTTC. Its translation is CASSVLWETQYF.